This record covers a single T cell receptor (beta chain). Clones were sequenced by immunoSEQ multiplex PCR, and TCRdb holds only the in-frame ones, with some missing. The sample yields approximately 230,000 clones, roughly 85% seen once. The data were obtained in a study of blood T cell repertoires in COVID-19. At the level of the study: T cells, B-cell-depleted T cells, or PBMCs supplied cDNA or gDNA.

This receptor was taken from a man under 40 who had recovered from COVID-19. Input material: peripheral blood.

Here the CDR3 reads CASSPRGGGHFSTDTQYF. The CDR3 coding sequence is TGTGCCAGCAGCCCGCGAGGTGGGGGACACTTCTCCACAGATACGCAGTATTTT. V and J are TRBV3-1 (or the pseudogene TRBV3-2) and TRBJ2-3; TRBD1 might be the D (6 bases). V lost 4 bases to trimming and J lost 2 bases, with 22 bases between them. CDR1 is LGHDT and CDR2 is YNNKEL in the germline V gene (reference sequence). This CDR3 is built from 18 residues.